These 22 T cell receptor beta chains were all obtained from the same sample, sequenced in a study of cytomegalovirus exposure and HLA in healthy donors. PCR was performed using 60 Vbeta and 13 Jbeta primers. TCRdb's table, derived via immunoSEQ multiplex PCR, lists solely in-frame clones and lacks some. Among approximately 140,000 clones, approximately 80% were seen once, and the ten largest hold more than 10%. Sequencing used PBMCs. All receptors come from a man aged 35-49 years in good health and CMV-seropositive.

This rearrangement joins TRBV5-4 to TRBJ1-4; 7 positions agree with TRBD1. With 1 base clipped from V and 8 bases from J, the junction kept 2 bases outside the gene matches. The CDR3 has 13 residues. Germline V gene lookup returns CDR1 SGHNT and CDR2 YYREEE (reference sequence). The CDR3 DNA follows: TGTGCCAGCAGCTTGAAAGGGGGCGAAAAACTGTTTTTT. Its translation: CASSLKGGEKLFF. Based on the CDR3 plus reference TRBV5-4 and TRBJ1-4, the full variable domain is ETGVTQSPTHLIKTRGQQVTLRCSSQSGHNTVSWYQQALGQGPQFIFQYYREEENGRGNFPPRFSGLQFPNYSSELNVNALELDDSALYLCASSLKGGEKLFFGSGTQLSVL.

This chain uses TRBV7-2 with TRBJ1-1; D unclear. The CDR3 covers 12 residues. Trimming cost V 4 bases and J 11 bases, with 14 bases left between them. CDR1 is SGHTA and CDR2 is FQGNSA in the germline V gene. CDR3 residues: CASSSHPGTAFF. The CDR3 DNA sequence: TGTGCCAGCAGCTCCCACCCGGGAACGGCTTTCTTT.

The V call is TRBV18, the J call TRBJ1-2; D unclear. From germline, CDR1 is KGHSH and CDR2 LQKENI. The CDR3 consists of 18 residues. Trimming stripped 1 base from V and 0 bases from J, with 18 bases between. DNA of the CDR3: TGTGCCAGCTCACCACGGAGCCCTCCTACCCGAGCTAACTATGGCTACACCTTC. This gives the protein CASSPRSPPTRANYGYTF.

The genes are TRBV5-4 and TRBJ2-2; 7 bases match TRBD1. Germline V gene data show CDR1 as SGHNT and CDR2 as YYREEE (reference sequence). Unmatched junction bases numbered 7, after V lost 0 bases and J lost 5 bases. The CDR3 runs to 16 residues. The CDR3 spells CASSLGLQGRTGELFF. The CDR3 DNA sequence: TGTGCCAGCAGCTTGGGGCTACAGGGGAGAACCGGGGAGCTGTTTTTT.

CDR3 DNA: TGTGCCAGCAGTGGGGGCCTGATCAACTATGGCTACACCTTC. This codes for CASSGGLINYGYTF. The chain recombines TRBV28 with TRBJ1-2; tentative D call: TRBD1 (6 bases). Germline V gene lookup returns CDR1 MDHEN and CDR2 SYDVKM. Trimming removed 5 bases from V and 2 bases from J, with 12 bases in between. The CDR3 loop spans 14 amino acids.

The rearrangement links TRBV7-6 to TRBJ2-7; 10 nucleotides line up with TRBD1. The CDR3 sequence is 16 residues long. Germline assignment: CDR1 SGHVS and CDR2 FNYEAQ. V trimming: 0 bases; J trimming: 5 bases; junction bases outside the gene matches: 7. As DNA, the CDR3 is TGTGCCAGCAGCTTAGCCTCTCGACAGGGGGCCAACGAGCAGTACTTC. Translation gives CASSLASRQGANEQYF. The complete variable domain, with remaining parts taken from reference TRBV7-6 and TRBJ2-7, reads GAGVSQSPRYKVTKRGQDVALRCDPISGHVSLYWYRQALGQGPEFLTYFNYEAQQDKSGLPNDRFSAERPEGSISTLTIQRTEQRDSAMYRCASSLASRQGANEQYFGPGTRLTVT.

The CDR3 protein is CASRGQGGTGELFF. The DNA of the CDR3 is TGTGCCAGCAGGGGACAGGGAGGCACCGGGGAGCTGTTTTTT. The rearrangement joins TRBV7-9 to TRBJ2-2, with 9 nucleotides matching TRBD1. The V gene end was trimmed by 6 bases and the J gene end by 4 bases; junction bases not matched to a gene: 3. Germline V CDR1 and CDR2: SEHNR, FQNEAQ (reference sequence). CDR3 length: 14 residues.

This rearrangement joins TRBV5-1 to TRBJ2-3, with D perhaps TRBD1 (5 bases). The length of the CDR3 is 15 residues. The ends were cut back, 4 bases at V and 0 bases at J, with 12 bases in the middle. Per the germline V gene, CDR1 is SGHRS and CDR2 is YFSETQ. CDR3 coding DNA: TGCGCCAGCAGCATCCGACAGCCCAGCACAGATACGCAGTATTTT. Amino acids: CASSIRQPSTDTQYF. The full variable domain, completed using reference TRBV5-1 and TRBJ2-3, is KAGVTQTPRYLIKTRGQQVTLSCSPISGHRSVSWYQQTPGQGLQFLFEYFSETQRNKGNFPGRFSGRQFSNSRSEMNVSTLELGDSALYLCASSIRQPSTDTQYFGPGTRLTVL.

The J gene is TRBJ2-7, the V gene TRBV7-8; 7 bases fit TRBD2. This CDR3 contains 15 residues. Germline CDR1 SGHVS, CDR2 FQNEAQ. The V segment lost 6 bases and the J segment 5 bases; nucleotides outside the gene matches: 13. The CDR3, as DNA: TGTGCCAGCAGTAAGCGGGACTTAGAGAACGACGAGCAGTACTTC. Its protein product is CASSKRDLENDEQYF.

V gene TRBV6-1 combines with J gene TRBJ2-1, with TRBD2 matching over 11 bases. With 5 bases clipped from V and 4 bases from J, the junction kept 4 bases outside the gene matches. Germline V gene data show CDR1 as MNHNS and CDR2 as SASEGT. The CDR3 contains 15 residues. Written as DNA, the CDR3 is TGTGCCAGCAGTCCGACTAGCGGGATGTACAATGAGCAGTTCTTC. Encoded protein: CASSPTSGMYNEQFF.

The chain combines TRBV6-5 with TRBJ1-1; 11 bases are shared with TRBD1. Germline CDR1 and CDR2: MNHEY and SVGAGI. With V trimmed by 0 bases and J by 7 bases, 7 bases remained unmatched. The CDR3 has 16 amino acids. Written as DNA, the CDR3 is TGTGCCAGCAGTTACTCGATGGGACAGGGGGTTAATGAAGCTTTCTTT. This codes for CASSYSMGQGVNEAFF.

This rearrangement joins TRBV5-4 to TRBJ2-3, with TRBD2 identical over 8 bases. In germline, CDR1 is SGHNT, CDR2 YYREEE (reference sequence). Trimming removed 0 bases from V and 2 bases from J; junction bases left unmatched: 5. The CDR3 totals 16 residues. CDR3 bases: TGTGCCAGCAGCTTGGCGCTAGCGGGCTTCACAGATACGCAGTATTTT. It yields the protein CASSLALAGFTDTQYF. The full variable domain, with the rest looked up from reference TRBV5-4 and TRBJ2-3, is ETGVTQSPTHLIKTRGQQVTLRCSSQSGHNTVSWYQQALGQGPQFIFQYYREEENGRGNFPPRFSGLQFPNYSSELNVNALELDDSALYLCASSLALAGFTDTQYFGPGTRLTVL.

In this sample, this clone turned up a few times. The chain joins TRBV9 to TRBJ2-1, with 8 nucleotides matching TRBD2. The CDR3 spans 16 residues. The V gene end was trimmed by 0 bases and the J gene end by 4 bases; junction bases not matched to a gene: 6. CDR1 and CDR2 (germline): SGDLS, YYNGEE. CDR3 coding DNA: TGTGCCAGCAGCGTAGGTCCGGGAGGGCCTTACAATGAGCAGTTCTTC. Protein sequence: CASSVGPGGPYNEQFF.

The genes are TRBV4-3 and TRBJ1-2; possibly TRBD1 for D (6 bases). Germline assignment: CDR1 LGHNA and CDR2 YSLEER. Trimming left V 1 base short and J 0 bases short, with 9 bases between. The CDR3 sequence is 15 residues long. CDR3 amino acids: CASSQVAGANYGYTF. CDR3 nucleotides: TGCGCCAGCAGCCAAGTAGCAGGGGCTAACTATGGCTACACCTTC.

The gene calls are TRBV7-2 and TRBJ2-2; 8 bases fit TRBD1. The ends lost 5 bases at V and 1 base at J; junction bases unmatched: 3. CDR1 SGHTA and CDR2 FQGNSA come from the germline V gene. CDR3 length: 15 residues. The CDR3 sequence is CASSVDRGNTGELFF. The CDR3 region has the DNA TGTGCCAGCAGCGTAGACAGGGGGAACACCGGGGAGCTGTTTTTT.

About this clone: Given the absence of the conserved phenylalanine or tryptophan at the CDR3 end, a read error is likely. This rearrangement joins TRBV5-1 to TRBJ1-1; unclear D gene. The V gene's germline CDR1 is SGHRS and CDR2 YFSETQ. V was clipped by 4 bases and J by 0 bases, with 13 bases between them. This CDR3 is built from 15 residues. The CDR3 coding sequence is TGCGCCAGCAGCCCCTCAGGCGGGATGAACACTGAAGCTTTCCTT. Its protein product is CASSPSGGMNTEAFL.

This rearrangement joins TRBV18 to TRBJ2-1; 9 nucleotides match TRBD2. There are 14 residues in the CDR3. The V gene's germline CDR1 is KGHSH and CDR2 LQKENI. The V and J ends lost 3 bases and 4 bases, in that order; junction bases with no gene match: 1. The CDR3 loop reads CASSPTSGYNEQFF. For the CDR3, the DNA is TGTGCCAGCTCACCCACTAGCGGGTACAATGAGCAGTTCTTC. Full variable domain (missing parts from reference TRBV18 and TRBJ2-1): NAGVMQNPRHLVRRRGQEARLRCSPMKGHSHVYWYRQLPEEGLKFMVYLQKENIIDESGMPKERFSAEFPKEGPSILRIQQVVRGDSAAYFCASSPTSGYNEQFFGPGTRLTVL.

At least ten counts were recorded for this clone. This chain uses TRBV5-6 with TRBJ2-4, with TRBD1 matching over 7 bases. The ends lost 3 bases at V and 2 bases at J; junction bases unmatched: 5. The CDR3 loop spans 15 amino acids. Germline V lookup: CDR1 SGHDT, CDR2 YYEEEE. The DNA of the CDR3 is TGTGCCAGCAGCTATTGGGACAGCCCCAAAAACATTCAGTACTTC. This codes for CASSYWDSPKNIQYF.

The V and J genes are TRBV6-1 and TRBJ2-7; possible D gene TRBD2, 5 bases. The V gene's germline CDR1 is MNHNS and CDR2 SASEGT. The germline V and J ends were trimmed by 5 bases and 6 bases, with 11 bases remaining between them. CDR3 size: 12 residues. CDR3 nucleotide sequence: TGTGCCAGCAGTCAGGAAGGAGGCGAGCAGTACTTC. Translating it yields CASSQEGGEQYF.

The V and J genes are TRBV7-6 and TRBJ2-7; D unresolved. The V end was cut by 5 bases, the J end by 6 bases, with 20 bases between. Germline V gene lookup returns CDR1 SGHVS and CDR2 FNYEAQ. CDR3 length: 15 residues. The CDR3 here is CASSPTINLPVEQYF. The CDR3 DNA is TGTGCCAGCAGCCCTACCATTAACTTACCGGTCGAGCAGTACTTC. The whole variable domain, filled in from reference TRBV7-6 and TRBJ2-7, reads GAGVSQSPRYKVTKRGQDVALRCDPISGHVSLYWYRQALGQGPEFLTYFNYEAQQDKSGLPNDRFSAERPEGSISTLTIQRTEQRDSAMYRCASSPTINLPVEQYFGPGTRLTVT.

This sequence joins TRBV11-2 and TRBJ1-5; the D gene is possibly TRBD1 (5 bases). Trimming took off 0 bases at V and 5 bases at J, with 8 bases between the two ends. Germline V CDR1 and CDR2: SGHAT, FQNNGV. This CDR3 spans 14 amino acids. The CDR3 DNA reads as TGTGCCAGCAGCTTAGACAGGGCTGATCAGCCCCAGCATTTT. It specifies CASSLDRADQPQHF.

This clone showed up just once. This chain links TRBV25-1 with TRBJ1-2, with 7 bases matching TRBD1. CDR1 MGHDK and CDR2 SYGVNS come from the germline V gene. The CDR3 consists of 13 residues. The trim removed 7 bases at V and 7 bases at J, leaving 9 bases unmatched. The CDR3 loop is CASTKEGAAGYTF. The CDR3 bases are TGTGCCAGCACCAAGGAGGGGGCGGCTGGCTACACCTTC.